These T cell receptor beta chains were read from a single sample in a study of PD-1 blockade in classical Hodgkin lymphoma. Clones were read by immunoSEQ multiplex PCR, and TCRdb kept only the in-frame ones, dropping some. The sample has 20,000 to 30,000 clones, about four fifths seen once; the top ten hold around 20%. Sequencing was performed on peripheral blood mononuclear cells (PBMCs), taken before the second cycle of nivolumab. Receptor source: a human donor with classical Hodgkin lymphoma. CDR3s include the opening cysteine and the closing phenylalanine or tryptophan. A D gene is named only where the DNA matches it firmly. Expanded clones get a size class; other rows say once, few or many, or leave the size out.

abundance | j_gene | d_gene | v_gene | CDR3nt | CDR3aa
- | TRBJ2-3 | - | TRBV28 | TGTGCCAGCACAGCCAGGGGGGGAGGCACAGATACGCAGTATTTT | CASTARGGGTDTQYF
- | TRBJ1-1 | TRBD1 | TRBV6-5 | TGTGCCAGCAGGACAGGGTCGCCGGGAAGCACTGAAGCTTTCTTT | CASRTGSPGSTEAFF
- | TRBJ1-5 | - | TRBV9 | TGTGCCAGCAGGGCCTGCAGGGTTTATAGCAATCAGCCCCAGCATTTT | CASRACRVYSNQPQHF
- | TRBJ2-7 | - | TRBV15 | TGTGCCACCAGCAGAGATATACCGGGACCTGACCAGTACTTC | CATSRDIPGPDQYF
- | TRBJ2-7 | TRBD2 | TRBV10-3 | TGTGCCATCAGTCGTCGGGTGGAGCGGGAGCTTTCAAGCTCCTACGAGCAGTACTTC | CAISRRVERELSSSYEQYF
- | TRBJ1-1 | - | TRBV11-2 | TGTGCCAGCACCTTAGGTAGGAACACTGAAGCTTTCTTT | CASTLGRNTEAFF
- | TRBJ1-6 | - | TRBV11-2 | TGTGCCAGCAGATCCCTCCGACGGATCAGATCCTATTCACCCCTCCACTTT | CASRSLRRIRSYSPLHF
- | TRBJ2-1 | - | TRBV9 | TGTGCCAGCAGCGTAGCCGAGAAATATCAGCAGTTCTTC | CASSVAEKYQQFF
- | TRBJ2-2 | - | TRBV30 | TGTGCCTGGTCTCGGCCGATTCTAGCTGCCGGGGAGCTGTTTTTT | CAWSRPILAAGELFF
- | TRBJ1-5 | TRBD1 | TRBV19 | TGTGCCAGCAGAAAGGGACAGGCCGAGCATCAGCCCCAGCATTTT | CASRKGQAEHQPQHF
- | TRBJ2-7 | TRBD1 | TRBV30 | TGTGCCTGGACAGGGGGCAGGTACGAGCAGTACTTC | CAWTGGRYEQYF
- | TRBJ1-6 | - | TRBV30 | TGTGCCTGGAGCACTAATAATTCACCCCTCCACTTT | CAWSTNNSPLHF
- | TRBJ1-3 | - | TRBV28 | TGTGCCAGCAGTTGGCTCTCTGGAAACACCATATATTTT | CASSWLSGNTIYF
- | TRBJ1-2 | - | TRBV10-3 | TGTGCCATCAGGGTTAGATTGGACAGTAACTATGGCTACACCTTC | CAIRVRLDSNYGYTF
- | TRBJ2-3 | TRBD2 | TRBV5-1 | TGCGCCAGCAGCCTCGCCCCACTAGCGGGCACAGATACGCAGTATTTT | CASSLAPLAGTDTQYF
- | TRBJ2-3 | - | TRBV18 | TGTGCCAGCTCAGCAAAGGCCGCGGTGGGCACAGATACGCAGTATTTT | CASSAKAAVGTDTQYF
once | TRBJ2-3 | - | TRBV27 | TGTGCCAGCAGTTCGATGTCCACAGATACGCAGTATTTT | CASSSMSTDTQYF
- | TRBJ2-7 | - | TRBV28 | TGTGCCAGCAGGCCACCAGGGCCGACGCGGGAGCAGTACTTC | CASRPPGPTREQYF
- | TRBJ2-7 | TRBD1 | TRBV19 | TGTGCCAGTAGTCCTCAGACAGGGGATCGCTACGAGCAGTACTTC | CASSPQTGDRYEQYF
few | TRBJ2-7 | - | TRBV6-5 | TGTGCCAGCAGTCGGGACTGGATCCGCTCCTACGAGCAGTACTTC | CASSRDWIRSYEQYF
- | TRBJ2-1 | - | TRBV30 | TGTGCCTGGAGTGTAGAAGTGAGGCATGAGCAGTTCTTC | CAWSVEVRHEQFF
- | TRBJ1-3 | - | TRBV6-6 | TGTGCCAGCGGCCCGGAACCTGGAAACACCATATATTTT | CASGPEPGNTIYF
- | TRBJ2-5 | - | TRBV6-6 | TGTGCCAGCAAGGAACAGGCTCAAGAGACCCAGTACTTC | CASKEQAQETQYF
- | TRBJ2-3 | TRBD2 | TRBV18 | TGTGCCAGCTCACCCCCGCGGCTAGCGGGGTCAAGCACAGATACGCAGTATTTT | CASSPPRLAGSSTDTQYF
- | TRBJ2-2 | - | TRBV7-9 | TGTGCCAGCAGCTTAGCTGGGGGCACCGGGGAGCTGTTTTTT | CASSLAGGTGELFF
few | TRBJ2-5 | - | TRBV5-4 | TGTGCCAGCAGCCTCCAGGGACAAGAGACCCAGTACTTC | CASSLQGQETQYF
- | TRBJ1-5 | - | TRBV30 | TGTGCCTGGAGCAATCTGGACGATTGGGACGGCTATCAGCCCCAGCATTTT | CAWSNLDDWDGYQPQHF
- | TRBJ2-3 | TRBD2 | TRBV5-1 | TGCGCCAGCAGTTCTAGCGGGATAACAGATACGCAGTATTTT | CASSSSGITDTQYF
once | TRBJ2-1 | - | TRBV6-5 | TGTGCCAGCAGTACTAGTCATGGGCTAGCCAATGAGCAGTTCTTC | CASSTSHGLANEQFF
- | TRBJ2-7 | - | TRBV30 | TGTGCCTGGGGCCCGGTTTACGAGCAGTACTTC | CAWGPVYEQYF
- | TRBJ2-5 | - | TRBV14 | TGTGCCAGCAGCCAAGGGGCGCGGTCGGAGACCCAGTACTTC | CASSQGARSETQYF
- | TRBJ2-5 | - | TRBV23-1 | TGCGCCAGCAGTCAATCAGTCAGGGGGGGTGAGGACAGGGCGACCCAAGAGACCCAGTACTTC | CASSQSVRGGEDRATQETQYF
few | TRBJ2-7 | - | TRBV4-1 | TGCGCCAGCAGCCAAGAAACGACAGGATCCTACGAGCAGTACTTC | CASSQETTGSYEQYF
- | TRBJ2-3 | - | TRBV28 | TGTGCCAGCAGCCACGCTCCGACAGATACGCAGTATTTT | CASSHAPTDTQYF
- | TRBJ2-7 | - | TRBV5-1 | TGCGCCAGCAGCCTGATCTACGAGCAGTACTTC | CASSLIYEQYF
- | TRBJ1-4 | - | TRBV27 | TGTGCCAGCAGTTTAAGGGCGGCCGATAATGAAAAACTGTTTTTT | CASSLRAADNEKLFF
- | TRBJ1-1 | - | TRBV25-1 | TGTGCCAGCAGGCCTTTCATGAACACTGAAGCTTTCTTT | CASRPFMNTEAFF
- | TRBJ2-3 | - | TRBV10-2 | TGCGCCAGCAATCTGGGAACTAGCACAGATACGCAGTATTTT | CASNLGTSTDTQYF
- | TRBJ2-3 | - | TRBV4-1 | TGCGCCAGCAGCCAAGAGGGTAGCGCCCGAAGCACAGATACGCAGTATTTT | CASSQEGSARSTDTQYF
- | TRBJ2-1 | TRBD2 | TRBV7-9 | TGTGCCAGCAGCGGGGGTAGCGGGAGAAAGTACAATGAGCAGTTCTTC | CASSGGSGRKYNEQFF
- | TRBJ1-1 | - | TRBV19 | TGTGCCAGTAGTATTAGGGGGAACACTGAAGCTTTCTTT | CASSIRGNTEAFF
- | TRBJ1-6 | TRBD1 | TRBV14 | TGTGCCAGCAGCCAGAGGCGGGACAGGGGGGTACCCCTCCACTTT | CASSQRRDRGVPLHF
- | TRBJ1-2 | - | TRBV5-4 | TGTGCCAGCCGACCCAAAACGGGGGGGAGACAGGCCGGCCTCTATGGCTACACCTTC | CASRPKTGGRQAGLYGYTF
- | TRBJ2-5 | - | TRBV5-6 | TGTGCCAGCAGCTCGCTCGGGGGGCTTCAGAAGGAGACCCAGTACTTC | CASSSLGGLQKETQYF
- | TRBJ2-1 | TRBD2 | TRBV28 | TGTGCCAGCAGTCCCCAAGGGGGTCGGCTAGCGGGAGACAATGAGCAGTTCTTC | CASSPQGGRLAGDNEQFF
once | TRBJ2-7 | - | TRBV14 | TGTGCCAGCAGCCAAGATCCCAGAACTAGTTCCCACGAGCAGTACTTC | CASSQDPRTSSHEQYF
- | TRBJ2-7 | - | TRBV18 | TGTGCCAGCTCACCAGGCAGGAATTACGAGCAGTACTTC | CASSPGRNYEQYF
few | TRBJ1-1 | - | TRBV2 | TGTGCCAGCAGTGAGTGGCTGAACACTGAAGCTTTCTTT | CASSEWLNTEAFF
- | TRBJ1-1 | TRBD1 | TRBV4-1 | TGCGCCAGCAGCCTTTGGGACAGGGTGACTGAAGCTTTCTTT | CASSLWDRVTEAFF
- | TRBJ2-5 | - | TRBV19 | TGTGCCAGTAGTATTCACCCACTGGGGCAAGAGACCCAGTACTTC | CASSIHPLGQETQYF
- | TRBJ2-6 | - | TRBV18 | TGTGCCAGCTCACCACCCCTATCTGAGGGGGGCTCCTACTCTGGGGCCAACGTCCTGACTTTC | CASSPPLSEGGSYSGANVLTF
- | TRBJ2-2 | TRBD1 | TRBV7-9 | TGTGCCAGCAGCCCCAAATCCGGGACAGAGCGAAACACCGGGGAGCTGTTTTTT | CASSPKSGTERNTGELFF
- | TRBJ1-4 | - | TRBV10-3 | TGTGCCATCAGTGAATCCGGACGGCGGGAAAAACTGTTTTTT | CAISESGRREKLFF
- | TRBJ1-4 | - | TRBV7-9 | TGTGCCGGCGGGCAGGGTAGTAATGAAAAACTGTTTTTT | CAGGQGSNEKLFF
- | TRBJ2-5 | TRBD2 | TRBV6-6 | TGTGCCAGCACCGACCAACCGGGGGGAGAGACCCAGTACTTC | CASTDQPGGETQYF